The 11 T cell receptor beta chains reported below all come from one sample, sequenced in a study of blood T cell repertoires in COVID-19. The method was immunoSEQ multiplex PCR; TCRdb's version includes in-frame clones alone and lacks a portion of them. This table holds about 130,000 clones, about 77% found once. Sequenced input: peripheral blood. These receptors were collected from an older man with acute or convalescent COVID-19.

This clone was observed a single time. The chain uses TRBV19 and TRBJ1-5; D is undetermined. The germline V and J ends were trimmed by 1 base and 1 base, with 17 bases remaining between them. This CDR3 contains 18 residues. Looked up from germline, CDR1 is LNHDA and CDR2 is SQIVND (reference sequence). Written as DNA, the CDR3 is TGTGCCAGTAGTATAGGGTCGAGAAGTACCTTAAGCAATCAGCCCCAGCATTTT. This gives the protein CASSIGSRSTLSNQPQHF.

V is TRBV15 and J is TRBJ2-1, with 7 bases fitting TRBD1. With V trimmed by 5 bases and J by 9 bases, 10 bases remained unmatched. This CDR3 is built from 14 residues. Germline CDR1 LNHNV, CDR2 YYDKDF (reference sequence). The CDR3 protein is CATSGDRAVGEQFF. Here the CDR3 DNA reads TGTGCCACCAGCGGTGACAGGGCTGTGGGTGAGCAGTTCTTC.

The sample holds many counts of this clone. The V and J genes are TRBV5-5 and TRBJ1-3; no reliable D call. V was cut by 2 bases and J by 0 bases, with 9 bases left in between. Germline loops: CDR1 SGHKS, CDR2 YYEKEE (reference sequence). This CDR3 comprises 15 residues. The CDR3 region is CASSFDGFSGNTIYF. The DNA for the CDR3 is TGTGCCAGCAGCTTTGACGGGTTCTCTGGAAACACCATATATTTT.

The V gene is TRBV7-2, the J gene TRBJ2-6; 8 bases match TRBD1. The CDR3 is made up of 19 amino acids. After removal of 9 bases from V and 3 bases from J, the junction contained 19 bases not matched to a gene. CDR1 and CDR2 from the germline V gene are SGHTA and FQGNSA. Here the CDR3 DNA reads TGTGCCAGTCCCCTCACGAGTGACAGGGGTGTATTTGGGGCCAACGTCCTGACTTTC. It translates to CASPLTSDRGVFGANVLTF.

CDR3 coding DNA: TGCGCCAGCAGCTCGGGGACTGGCCTCGAGCAGTACTTC. This encodes CASSSGTGLEQYF. This chain joins TRBV5-1 and TRBJ2-7; D perhaps matches TRBD2 (6 bases). The CDR3 sequence is 13 residues long. V was cut by 3 bases and J by 6 bases, with 13 bases left in between. Germline V CDR1 and CDR2: SGHRS, YFSETQ.

The J gene is TRBJ2-2, the V gene TRBV19; D may be TRBD1 (5 bases). Germline V gene data show CDR1 as LNHDA and CDR2 as SQIVND (reference sequence). Trimming left V 1 base short and J 5 bases short, with 5 bases between. This CDR3 region has 13 residues. The CDR3 sequence is CASSIAGTGELFF. CDR3 nucleotide sequence: TGTGCCAGTAGTATAGCAGGGACCGGGGAGCTGTTTTTT.

The rearrangement joins TRBV5-6 to TRBJ1-1; a weak D match, TRBD1 (6 bases). The V gene's germline CDR1 is SGHDT and CDR2 YYEEEE. The CDR3 has 15 amino acids. Trimming cost V 2 bases and J 9 bases, with 20 bases left between them. The CDR3 is CASSFRQAPMEKAFF. CDR3 bases: TGTGCCAGCAGCTTTAGACAGGCTCCCATGGAAAAAGCTTTCTTT.

Only one count was recorded for this clone. V is TRBV5-1 and J is TRBJ1-1; 8 bases align to TRBD1. CDR1 is SGHRS and CDR2 is YFSETQ in the germline V gene. V trimming: 0 bases; J trimming: 0 bases; junction bases outside the gene matches: 4. The CDR3 contains 16 residues. As DNA, the CDR3 is TGCGCCAGCAGCTTGGGGGCAGGGGGCATGAACACTGAAGCTTTCTTT. Protein sequence: CASSLGAGGMNTEAFF.

The chain is built from TRBV5-4 and TRBJ2-2; a possible D gene is TRBD2 (6 bases). V shed 3 bases and J shed 1 base, with 13 bases lying between them. Germline CDR1 reads SGHNT; CDR2 reads YYREEE (reference sequence). This CDR3 has 16 residues. The CDR3 bases are TGTGCCAGCAGCTCCTCCGGGACTTGGAACACCGGGGAGCTGTTTTTT. Its translation is CASSSSGTWNTGELFF.

The chain employs TRBV19 and TRBJ1-5; D ambiguous. The V end was cut by 4 bases, the J end by 2 bases, with 9 bases between. This CDR3 has 14 amino acids. Looked up from germline, CDR1 is LNHDA and CDR2 is SQIVND (reference sequence). The CDR3 loop reads CASSNVGGNQPQHF. The CDR3 region has the DNA TGTGCCAGTAGTAATGTGGGCGGCAATCAGCCCCAGCATTTT.

This rearrangement joins TRBV28 to TRBJ1-5; 11 bases align to TRBD1. The CDR3 contains 14 residues. Trimming at V came to 6 bases and at J to 6 bases, leaving 4 bases not matched to a gene. Germline values: CDR1 MDHEN, CDR2 SYDVKM. CDR3 coding DNA: TGTGCCAGCAGCCCCGGGACAGGGGGTCAGCCCCAGCATTTT. This encodes CASSPGTGGQPQHF.